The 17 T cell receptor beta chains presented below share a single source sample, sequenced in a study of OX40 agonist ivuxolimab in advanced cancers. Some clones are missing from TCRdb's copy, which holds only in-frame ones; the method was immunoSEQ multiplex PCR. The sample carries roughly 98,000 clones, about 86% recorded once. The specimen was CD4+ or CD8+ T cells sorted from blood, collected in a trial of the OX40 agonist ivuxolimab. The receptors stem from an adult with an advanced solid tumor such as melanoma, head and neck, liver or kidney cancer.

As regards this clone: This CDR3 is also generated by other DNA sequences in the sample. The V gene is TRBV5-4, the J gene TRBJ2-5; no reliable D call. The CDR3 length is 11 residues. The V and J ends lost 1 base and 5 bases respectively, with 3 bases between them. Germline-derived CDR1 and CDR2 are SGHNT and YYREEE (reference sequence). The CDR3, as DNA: TGTGCCAGCAGCTTGTCCGAGACCCAGTACTTC. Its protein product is CASSLSETQYF. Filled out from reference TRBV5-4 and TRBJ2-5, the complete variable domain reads ETGVTQSPTHLIKTRGQQVTLRCSSQSGHNTVSWYQQALGQGPQFIFQYYREEENGRGNFPPRFSGLQFPNYSSELNVNALELDDSALYLCASSLSETQYFGPGTRLLVL.

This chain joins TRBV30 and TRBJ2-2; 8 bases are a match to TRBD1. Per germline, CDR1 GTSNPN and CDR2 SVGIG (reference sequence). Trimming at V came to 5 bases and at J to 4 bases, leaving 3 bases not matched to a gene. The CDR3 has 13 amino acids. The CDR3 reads CAWATGVTGELFF. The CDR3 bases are TGTGCCTGGGCGACAGGGGTCACCGGGGAGCTGTTTTTT.

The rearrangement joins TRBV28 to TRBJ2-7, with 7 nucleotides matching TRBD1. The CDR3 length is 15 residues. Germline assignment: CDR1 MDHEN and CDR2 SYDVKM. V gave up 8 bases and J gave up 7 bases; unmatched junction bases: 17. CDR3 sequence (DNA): TGTGCCAGCTTTAATAACAGGGGTCTTTCTCGGGAGCAGTACTTC. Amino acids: CASFNNRGLSREQYF.

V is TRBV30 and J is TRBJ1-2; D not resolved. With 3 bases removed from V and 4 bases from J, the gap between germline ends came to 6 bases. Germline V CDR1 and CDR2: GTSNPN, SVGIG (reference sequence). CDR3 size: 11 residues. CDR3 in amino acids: CAWRLSYGYTF. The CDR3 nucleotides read TGTGCCTGGAGGCTCAGCTATGGCTACACCTTC.

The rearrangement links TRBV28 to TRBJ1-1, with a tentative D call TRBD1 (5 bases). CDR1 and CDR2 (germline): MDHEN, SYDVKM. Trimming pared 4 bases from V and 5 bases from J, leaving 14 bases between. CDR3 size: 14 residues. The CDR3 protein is CASSSGSLRTEAFF. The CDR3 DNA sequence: TGTGCCAGCAGTTCAGGGTCGTTACGAACTGAAGCTTTCTTT.

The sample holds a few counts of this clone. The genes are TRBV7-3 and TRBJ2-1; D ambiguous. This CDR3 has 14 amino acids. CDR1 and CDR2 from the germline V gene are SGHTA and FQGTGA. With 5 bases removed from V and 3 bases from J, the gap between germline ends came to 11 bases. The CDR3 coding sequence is TGTGCCAGCAGCCCCTCCTATTACTACAATGAGCAGTTCTTC. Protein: CASSPSYYYNEQFF. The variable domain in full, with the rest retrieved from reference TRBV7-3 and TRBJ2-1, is GAGVSQTPSNKVTEKGKYVELRCDPISGHTALYWYRQSLGQGPEFLIYFQGTGAADDSGLPNDRFFAVRPEGSVSTLKIQRTERGDSAVYLCASSPSYYYNEQFFGPGTRLTVL.

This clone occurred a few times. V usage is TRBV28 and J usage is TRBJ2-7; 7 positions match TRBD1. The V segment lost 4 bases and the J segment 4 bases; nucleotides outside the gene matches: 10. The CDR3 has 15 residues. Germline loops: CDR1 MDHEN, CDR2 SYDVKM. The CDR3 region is CASSSPGTDRYEQYF. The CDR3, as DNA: TGTGCCAGCAGTTCACCCGGGACAGACAGGTACGAGCAGTACTTC.

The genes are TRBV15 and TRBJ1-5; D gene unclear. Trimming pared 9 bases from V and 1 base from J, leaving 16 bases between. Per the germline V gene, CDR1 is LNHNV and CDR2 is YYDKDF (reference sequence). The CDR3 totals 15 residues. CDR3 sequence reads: CATTRSRGSNQPQHF. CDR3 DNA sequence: TGTGCCACAACCAGGTCGCGGGGAAGCAATCAGCCCCAGCATTTT.

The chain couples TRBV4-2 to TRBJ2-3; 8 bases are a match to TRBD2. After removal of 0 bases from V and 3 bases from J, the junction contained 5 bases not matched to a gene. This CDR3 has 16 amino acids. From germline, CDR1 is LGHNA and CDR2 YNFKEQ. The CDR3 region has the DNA TGTGCCAGCAGCCAAGAGGTAGCGGGGTTGACAGATACGCAGTATTTT. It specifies CASSQEVAGLTDTQYF.

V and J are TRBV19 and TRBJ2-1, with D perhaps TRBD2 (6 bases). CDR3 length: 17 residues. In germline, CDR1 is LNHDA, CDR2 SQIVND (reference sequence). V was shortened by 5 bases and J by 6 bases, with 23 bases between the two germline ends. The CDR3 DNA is TGTGCCAGTAGTTTCCGATTGAGGTCTAGCGTACCCAATGAGCAGTTCTTC. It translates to CASSFRLRSSVPNEQFF.

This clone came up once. This CDR3 is CASSTGSNEQFF. Written as DNA, the CDR3 is TGTGCCAGCAGTACAGGTTCCAATGAGCAGTTCTTC. The gene calls are TRBV7-3 and TRBJ2-1, with a weak D call TRBD1 (5 bases). CDR3 length equals 12 residues. Looked up from germline, CDR1 is SGHTA and CDR2 is FQGTGA. The germline V and J ends were trimmed by 6 bases and 6 bases, with 9 bases remaining between them.

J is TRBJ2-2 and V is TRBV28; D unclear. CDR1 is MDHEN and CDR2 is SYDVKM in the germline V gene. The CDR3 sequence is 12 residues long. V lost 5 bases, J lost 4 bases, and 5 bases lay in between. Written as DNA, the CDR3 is TGTGCCAGCAGTCAAACCACCGGGGAGCTGTTTTTT. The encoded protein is CASSQTTGELFF.

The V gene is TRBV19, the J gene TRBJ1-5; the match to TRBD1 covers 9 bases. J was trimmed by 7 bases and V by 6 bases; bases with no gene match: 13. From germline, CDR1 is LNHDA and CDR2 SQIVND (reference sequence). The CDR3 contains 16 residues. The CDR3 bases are TGTGCCAGTAGAAAAACACAGGGGGCTATGTCCCAGCCCCAGCATTTT. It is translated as CASRKTQGAMSQPQHF.

CDR3 nucleotides: TGTGCCAGCAGCTTTGGACAGACCACAGATACGCAGTATTTT. The encoded protein is CASSFGQTTDTQYF. The J gene is TRBJ2-3, the V gene TRBV9, with D perhaps TRBD1 (6 bases). V gave up 4 bases and J gave up 2 bases, with 11 bases separating them. This CDR3 comprises 14 residues. The germline V gene has CDR1 SGDLS and CDR2 YYNGEE.

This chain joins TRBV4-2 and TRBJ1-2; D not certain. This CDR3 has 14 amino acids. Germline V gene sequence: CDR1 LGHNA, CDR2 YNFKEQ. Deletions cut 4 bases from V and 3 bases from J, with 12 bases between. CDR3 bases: TGTGCCAGCAGCCGATCTATCCGTGACTATGGCTACACCTTC. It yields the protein CASSRSIRDYGYTF.

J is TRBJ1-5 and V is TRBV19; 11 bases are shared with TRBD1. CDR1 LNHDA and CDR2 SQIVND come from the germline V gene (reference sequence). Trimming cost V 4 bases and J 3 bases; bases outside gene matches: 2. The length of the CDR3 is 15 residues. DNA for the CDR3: TGTGCCAGTAGTACGGGACAGGGGGACAATCAGCCCCAGCATTTT. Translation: CASSTGQGDNQPQHF.

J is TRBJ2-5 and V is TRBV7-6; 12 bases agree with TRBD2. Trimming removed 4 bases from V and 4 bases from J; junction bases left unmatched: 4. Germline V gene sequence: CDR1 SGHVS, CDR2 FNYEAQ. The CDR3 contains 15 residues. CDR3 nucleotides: TGTGCCAGCAGCTCTAGCGGGGGGGCCCGAGAGACCCAGTACTTC. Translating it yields CASSSSGGARETQYF.